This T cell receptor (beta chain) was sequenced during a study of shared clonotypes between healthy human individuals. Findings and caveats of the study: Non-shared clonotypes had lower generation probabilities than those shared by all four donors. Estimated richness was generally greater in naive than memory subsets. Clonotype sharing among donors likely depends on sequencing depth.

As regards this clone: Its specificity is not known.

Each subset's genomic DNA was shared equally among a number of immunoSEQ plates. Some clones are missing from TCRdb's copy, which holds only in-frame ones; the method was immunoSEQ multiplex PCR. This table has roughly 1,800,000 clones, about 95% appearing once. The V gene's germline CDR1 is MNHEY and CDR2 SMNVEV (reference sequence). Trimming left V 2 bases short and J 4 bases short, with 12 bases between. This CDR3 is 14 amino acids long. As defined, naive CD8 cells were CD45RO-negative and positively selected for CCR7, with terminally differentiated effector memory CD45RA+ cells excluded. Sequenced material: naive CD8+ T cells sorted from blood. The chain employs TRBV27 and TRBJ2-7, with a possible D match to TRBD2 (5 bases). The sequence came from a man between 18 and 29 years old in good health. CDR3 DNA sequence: TGTGCCAGCAGTTTACGAGCGGAGTTTTACGAGCAGTACTTC. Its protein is CASSLRAEFYEQYF.